A single sample gave rise to the 26 T cell receptor beta chains below, sequenced in a study of blood T cell repertoires in COVID-19. The table came from immunoSEQ multiplex PCR; TCRdb's copy has only in-frame clones and leaves some out. The sample has around 270,000 clones, about 86% seen once. The sequenced material came from peripheral blood. These receptor sequences come from a person between 65 and 79 years old with COVID-19, enrolled during active disease.

The chain couples TRBV10-3 to TRBJ1-4, with a possible D match to TRBD1 (5 bases). Deletions cut 3 bases from V and 8 bases from J, with 19 bases between. This CDR3 has 16 residues. Germline CDR1 and CDR2: ENHRY and SYGVKD. The CDR3 sequence: CAISDGGRGAGEKLFF. The CDR3 DNA reads TGTGCCATCAGTGATGGGGGGAGGGGCGCCGGAGAAAAACTGTTTTTT.

The genes are TRBV27 and TRBJ1-6, with 10 nucleotides matching TRBD1. This CDR3 has 14 residues. Germline CDR1 and CDR2: MNHEY and SMNVEV (reference sequence). V shed 6 bases, J shed 10 bases, and the junction held 6 bases outside the gene matches. CDR3 nucleotides: TGTGCCAGCAGGGGACAGGGGAGGCGGTCACCCCTCCACTTT. It codes for CASRGQGRRSPLHF.

The CDR3 loop reads CASSDRLAGGTDTQYF. The CDR3 DNA reads TGTGCCAGCAGCGATAGACTAGCGGGAGGTACAGATACGCAGTATTTT. The J gene is TRBJ2-3, the V gene TRBV28; 13 nucleotides align to TRBD2. V lost 6 bases and J lost 3; bases outside the gene matches: 6. CDR1 and CDR2 from the germline V gene are MDHEN and SYDVKM. The CDR3 has 16 amino acids.

This clone was seen a single time. The chain recombines TRBV6-6 with TRBJ1-1, with a possible D match to TRBD1 (6 bases). Deletions cut 6 bases from V and 5 bases from J, with 16 bases between. This CDR3 region has 14 residues. Germline V lookup: CDR1 MNHNY, CDR2 SVGAGI (reference sequence). The CDR3 DNA is TGTGCCAGCAGGGCCGCGGGGGGGGCGACTGAAGCTTTCTTT. Its translation: CASRAAGGATEAFF.

This clone was counted a single time. V gene TRBV7-9 combines with J gene TRBJ2-5, with 7 bases aligning to TRBD1. The CDR3 spans 14 residues. Germline V gives CDR1 SEHNR, CDR2 FQNEAQ (reference sequence). With 6 bases clipped from V and 2 bases from J, the junction kept 6 bases outside the gene matches. The CDR3 here is CASSTGTAQETQYF. The CDR3 DNA reads TGTGCCAGCAGTACCGGGACAGCACAAGAGACCCAGTACTTC. Full variable domain (missing parts from reference TRBV7-9 and TRBJ2-5): DTGVSQNPRHKITKRGQNVTFRCDPISEHNRLYWYRQTLGQGPEFLTYFQNEAQLEKSRLLSDRFSAERPKGSFSTLEIQRTEQGDSAMYLCASSTGTAQETQYFGPGTRLLVL.

This clone was seen just once. The chain links TRBV4-3 to TRBJ1-4, with a possible D match to TRBD1 (6 bases). V lost 2 bases and J 8 bases, leaving 18 bases between the germline ends. This CDR3 has 16 amino acids. The V gene's germline CDR1 is LGHNA and CDR2 YSLEER. The CDR3 region has the DNA TGCGCCAGCAGCCAAACAACAGGGCCTGGGCGGGAAAAACTGTTTTTT. Its protein is CASSQTTGPGREKLFF.

The genes are TRBV7-9 and TRBJ2-1; 9 bases align to TRBD1. Germline CDR1 is SEHNR and CDR2 is FQNEAQ (reference sequence). The CDR3 totals 15 residues. Losses at the gene ends were 2 bases for V and 8 bases for J; bases not matched to a gene: 7. The CDR3 sequence is CASSLSLQGADEQFF. The CDR3 coding sequence is TGTGCCAGCAGCTTAAGTCTACAGGGGGCAGATGAGCAGTTCTTC. The full variable domain, rest sourced from reference TRBV7-9 and TRBJ2-1, is DTGVSQNPRHKITKRGQNVTFRCDPISEHNRLYWYRQTLGQGPEFLTYFQNEAQLEKSRLLSDRFSAERPKGSFSTLEIQRTEQGDSAMYLCASSLSLQGADEQFFGPGTRLTVL.

The genes are TRBV10-3 and TRBJ2-7; a possible D gene is TRBD2 (5 bases). Trimming took off 3 bases at V and 12 bases at J, with 18 bases between the two ends. The germline V gene encodes CDR1 ENHRY and CDR2 SYGVKD. The CDR3 is made up of 13 amino acids. CDR3 protein: CAISDSEVGYTYF. The CDR3 nucleotides are TGTGCCATCAGTGATTCGGAGGTGGGTTATACGTACTTC.

The V call is TRBV6-2 or TRBV6-3, the J call TRBJ2-3; D gene ambiguous. The CDR3 runs to 16 residues. CDR1 is MNHEY and CDR2 is SVGEGT in the germline V gene. Trimming took 5 bases from V and 0 from J, leaving 15 bases between them. The CDR3 sequence: CASSPAWSPSTDTQYF. CDR3 coding DNA: TGTGCCAGCAGTCCCGCGTGGTCGCCTAGCACAGATACGCAGTATTTT.

The gene calls are TRBV7-3 and TRBJ1-1; 7 positions agree with TRBD1. The junction had 4 bases not matched to a gene; V was cut back by 5 bases and J by 1 base. This CDR3 region has 14 residues. The germline V gene has CDR1 SGHTA and CDR2 FQGTGA. The CDR3 protein is CASSPEGANTEAFF. The DNA for the CDR3 is TGTGCCAGCAGCCCAGAGGGGGCGAACACTGAAGCTTTCTTT.

The chain carries TRBV28 and TRBJ1-3; 9 nucleotides line up with TRBD1. Germline CDR1 is MDHEN and CDR2 is SYDVKM. The CDR3 is 16 amino acids. After removal of 4 bases from V and 4 bases from J, the junction contained 8 bases not matched to a gene. CDR3 amino acids: CASSSPQGARGNTIYF. Written as DNA, the CDR3 is TGTGCCAGCAGTTCCCCACAGGGGGCGCGGGGAAACACCATATATTTT. Filled out from reference TRBV28 and TRBJ1-3, the complete variable domain reads DVKVTQSSRYLVKRTGEKVFLECVQDMDHENMFWYRQDPGLGLRLIYFSYDVKMKEKGDIPEGYSVSREKKERFSLILESASTNQTSMYLCASSSPQGARGNTIYFGEGSWLTVV.

The V call is TRBV27, the J call TRBJ2-6; TRBD2 aligns across 9 bases. Germline lookup yields CDR1 MNHEY and CDR2 SMNVEV (reference sequence). This CDR3 region has 17 residues. J lost 4 bases, V lost 2 bases, and 6 bases had no gene match. In nucleotides, the CDR3 is TGTGCCAGCAGTTTAGCGGGAGGGCCATTAGGGGCCAACGTCCTGACTTTC. This codes for CASSLAGGPLGANVLTF. The complete variable domain, with remaining parts taken from reference TRBV27 and TRBJ2-6, reads EAQVTQNPRYLITVTGKKLTVTCSQNMNHEYMSWYRQDPGLGLRQIYYSMNVEVTDKGDVPEGYKVSRKEKRNFPLILESPSPNQTSLYFCASSLAGGPLGANVLTFGAGSRLTVL.

The table lists this clone with a count of one. The chain employs TRBV6-2 or TRBV6-3 and TRBJ2-2, with unresolved D. With 6 bases removed from V and 3 bases from J, the gap between germline ends came to 11 bases. Per the germline V gene, CDR1 is MNHEY and CDR2 is SVGEGT. The CDR3 has 14 amino acids. CDR3 sequence (DNA): TGTGCCAGCAGCCCTCTCTATGACACCGGGGAGCTGTTTTTT. It encodes CASSPLYDTGELFF.

CDR3 DNA: TGTGCCAGCAGCCCGTCCGGGACTAGCGTCTCCTACGAGCAGTACTTC. Protein sequence: CASSPSGTSVSYEQYF. This chain links TRBV4-2 with TRBJ2-7, with 10 bases identical to TRBD2. Per germline, CDR1 LGHNA and CDR2 YNFKEQ. Losses at the gene ends were 4 bases for V and 0 bases for J; bases not matched to a gene: 6. This CDR3 is 16 amino acids long.

The chain uses TRBV6-5 and TRBJ2-2; 11 nucleotides align to TRBD2. The germline V gene encodes CDR1 MNHEY and CDR2 SVGAGI. J gave up 6 bases and V 7 bases, and 7 bases lay outside the gene matches. This CDR3 region has 15 residues. The CDR3 sequence: CASITSGSLPGELFF. In DNA form, the CDR3 reads TGTGCCAGCATTACTAGCGGGAGCCTCCCCGGGGAGCTGTTTTTT.

The chain links TRBV5-4 to TRBJ1-4; tentatively, D is TRBD1 (6 bases). Germline V gene lookup returns CDR1 SGHNT and CDR2 YYREEE (reference sequence). The CDR3 loop spans 15 amino acids. V gave up 2 bases and J gave up 3 bases, with 11 bases separating them. CDR3 protein: CASSFGRGSNEKLFF. The CDR3 DNA is TGTGCCAGCAGCTTTGGCAGGGGTTCTAATGAAAAACTGTTTTTT.

J is TRBJ1-5 and V is TRBV7-8, with D possibly being TRBD1 (5 bases). V was trimmed by 0 bases and J by 0 bases, leaving 24 bases between them. CDR3 size: 21 residues. Germline V CDR1 and CDR2: SGHVS, FQNEAQ. The CDR3 protein is CASSLASGRGVVGDSNQPQHF. DNA of the CDR3: TGTGCCAGCAGCTTAGCGTCCGGCCGCGGGGTTGTAGGGGATAGCAATCAGCCCCAGCATTTT.

CDR3: CASSFRGGLAGLDTQYF. In DNA, the CDR3 is TGTGCCAGCAGCTTTAGAGGGGGACTAGCGGGGCTGGATACGCAGTATTTT. The V gene is TRBV11-2, the J gene TRBJ2-3; 13 nucleotides agree with TRBD2. The CDR3 consists of 17 residues. From germline, CDR1 is SGHAT and CDR2 FQNNGV. V shed 3 bases, J shed 6 bases, and the junction held 9 bases outside the gene matches.

The chain combines TRBV5-5 with TRBJ2-7; possibly TRBD1 for D (5 bases). The CDR3 runs to 14 residues. Trimming removed 6 bases at V and 3 bases at J, with 16 bases between. Germline CDR1 reads SGHKS; CDR2 reads YYEKEE (reference sequence). CDR3 loop: CASTPVRQGYEQYF. DNA for the CDR3: TGTGCCAGCACCCCTGTTCGGCAGGGCTACGAGCAGTACTTC. Variable domain in full (rest from reference TRBV5-5 and TRBJ2-7): DAGVTQSPTHLIKTRGQQVTLRCSPISGHKSVSWYQQVLGQGPQFIFQYYEKEERGRGNFPDRFSARQFPNYSSELNVNALLLGDSALYLCASTPVRQGYEQYFGPGTRLTVT.

V usage is TRBV6-2 or TRBV6-3 and J usage is TRBJ2-5; D perhaps matches TRBD2 (5 bases). Germline V gene data show CDR1 as MNHEY and CDR2 as SVGEGT. The ends were cut back, 6 bases at V and 2 bases at J, with 13 bases in the middle. The CDR3 totals 14 residues. DNA of the CDR3: TGTGCCAGCAGCCGCGGGCGGCGGCAAGAGACCCAGTACTTC. It encodes CASSRGRRQETQYF.

The V call is TRBV6-2 or TRBV6-3, the J call TRBJ2-3; 12 bases match TRBD2. This CDR3 contains 17 residues. With V trimmed by 2 bases and J by 2 bases, 5 bases remained unmatched. CDR1 MNHEY and CDR2 SVGEGT come from the germline V gene. CDR3 DNA sequence: TGTGCCAGCAGTTACAGTGGACTAGCGGGACCCACAGATACGCAGTATTTT. Translation: CASSYSGLAGPTDTQYF.

This chain uses TRBV28 with TRBJ2-1, with TRBD2 identical over 12 bases. The junction had 0 bases not matched to a gene; V was cut back by 3 bases and J by 6 bases. Germline CDR1 is MDHEN and CDR2 is SYDVKM. The CDR3 totals 14 residues. The CDR3 loop reads CASSLTSGSNEQFF. Written as DNA, the CDR3 is TGTGCCAGCAGTTTGACTAGCGGGAGCAATGAGCAGTTCTTC.

This clone appeared a few times. Additional DNA sequences in this sample encode the identical CDR3. This chain joins TRBV5-1 and TRBJ2-2; D is uncertain. Germline V gene sequence: CDR1 SGHRS, CDR2 YFSETQ. CDR3 size: 14 residues. The V end lost 4 bases, the J end lost 0 bases, and 7 bases lay between the germline ends. CDR3 bases: TGCGCCAGCAGCGGGCAGACGAACACCGGGGAGCTGTTTTTT. It yields the protein CASSGQTNTGELFF.

The chain employs TRBV3-1 (or the pseudogene TRBV3-2) and TRBJ2-7, with 7 bases fitting TRBD2. Trimming at V came to 3 bases and at J to 3 bases, leaving 8 bases not matched to a gene. CDR1 and CDR2 (germline): LGHDT, YNNKEL (reference sequence). The CDR3 is 15 residues long. The CDR3 DNA sequence: TGTGCCAGCAGCCAGGGAGGGCGGTTGAGCTACGAGCAGTACTTC. This codes for CASSQGGRLSYEQYF.

The CDR3 DNA sequence: TGTGCCAGCAGCCTCTTCGGGGGGGTCACAGATACGCAGTATTTT. This encodes CASSLFGGVTDTQYF. J is TRBJ2-3 and V is TRBV7-2, with 8 positions matching TRBD2. This CDR3 is 15 amino acids long. The V segment lost 5 bases and the J segment 2 bases; nucleotides outside the gene matches: 6. Germline-derived CDR1 and CDR2 are SGHTA and FQGNSA.

The V gene is TRBV14, the J gene TRBJ1-5, with D perhaps TRBD1 (5 bases). The CDR3 sequence is 14 residues long. The V gene lost 5 bases and the J gene lost 0 bases, with 8 bases spanning the gap. Germline V lookup: CDR1 SGHDN, CDR2 FVKESK. CDR3 in DNA: TGTGCCAGCAGCGGGGGAGGTAGCAATCAGCCCCAGCATTTT. Protein product: CASSGGGSNQPQHF.